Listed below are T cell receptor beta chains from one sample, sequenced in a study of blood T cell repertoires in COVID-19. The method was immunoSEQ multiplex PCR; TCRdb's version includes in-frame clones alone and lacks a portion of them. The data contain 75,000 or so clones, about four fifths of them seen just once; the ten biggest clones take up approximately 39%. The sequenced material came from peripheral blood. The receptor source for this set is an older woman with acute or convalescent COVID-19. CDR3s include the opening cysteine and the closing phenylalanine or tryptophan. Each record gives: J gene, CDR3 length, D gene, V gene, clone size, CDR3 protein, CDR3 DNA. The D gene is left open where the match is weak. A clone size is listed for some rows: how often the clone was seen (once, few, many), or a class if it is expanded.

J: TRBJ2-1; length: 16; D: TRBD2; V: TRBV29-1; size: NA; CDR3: CSVDHRGRGSYNEQFF; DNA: TGCAGCGTCGACCACCGAGGGAGGGGCTCCTACAATGAGCAGTTCTTC
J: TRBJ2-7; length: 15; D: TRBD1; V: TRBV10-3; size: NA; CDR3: CAISESGDSSYEQYF; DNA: TGTGCCATCAGTGAGTCGGGGGACAGCTCCTACGAGCAGTACTTC
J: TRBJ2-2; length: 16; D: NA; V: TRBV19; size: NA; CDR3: CASSTTRYSNTGELFF; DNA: TGTGCCAGTAGTACAACCCGATACTCGAACACCGGGGAGCTGTTTTTT
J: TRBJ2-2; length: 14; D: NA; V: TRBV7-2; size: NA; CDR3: CASSFSRRYGELFF; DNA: TGTGCCAGCAGCTTTAGCCGGCGGTACGGGGAGCTGTTTTTT
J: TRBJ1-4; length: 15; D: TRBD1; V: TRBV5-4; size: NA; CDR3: CASSGGGQGAEKLFF; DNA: TGTGCCAGCAGCGGGGGCGGACAGGGGGCGGAAAAACTGTTTTTT
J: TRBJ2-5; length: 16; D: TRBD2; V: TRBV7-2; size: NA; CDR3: CASSLSSGREGETQYF; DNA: TGTGCCAGCAGCTTATCTAGCGGGAGGGAAGGGGAGACCCAGTACTTC
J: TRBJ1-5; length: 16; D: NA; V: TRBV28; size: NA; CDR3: CASSLRGFLSNQPQHF; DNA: TGTGCCAGCAGTTTAAGGGGCTTCCTTAGCAATCAGCCCCAGCATTTT
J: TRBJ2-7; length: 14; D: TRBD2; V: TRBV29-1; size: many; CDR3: CSVLVSGKPYEQYF; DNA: TGCAGCGTTTTAGTTAGCGGGAAACCTTACGAGCAGTACTTC
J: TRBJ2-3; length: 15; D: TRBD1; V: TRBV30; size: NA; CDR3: CAWSDKTGGTDTQYF; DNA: TGTGCCTGGAGTGATAAGACAGGGGGCACAGATACGCAGTATTTT
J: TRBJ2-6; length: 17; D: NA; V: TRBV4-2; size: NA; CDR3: CASSLTESNAGANVLTF; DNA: TGTGCCAGCAGCTTAACAGAATCTAACGCTGGGGCCAACGTCCTGACTTTC
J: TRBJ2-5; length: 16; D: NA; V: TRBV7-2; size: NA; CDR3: CASSSVWTHRQETQYF; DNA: TGTGCCAGCAGCTCAGTATGGACTCATAGACAAGAGACCCAGTACTTC